This T cell receptor beta chain was sequenced during a study of blood T cells in healthy people across ages. Study-level results: Comparison with aged donors showed that long-lived donors had more naive CD4+ cells and higher diversity. Those diversity estimates obtained from one million T cells were thought to be underestimates.

This clonotype occurred a few times. Its specificity is unknown. One end of the junction does not line up with germline, which may come from a read error. Together with a sample-barcoded 5' primer, a J-beta primer mix was included in a second PCR lasting about 7 to 11 cycles. In TCRdb, the 5' RACE reads were re-called with MiXCR into one record per CDR3 protein. The sample contains about 900,000 distinct CDR3 sequences, about 44% of which appear only once. Looked up from germline, CDR1 is SSHAT and CDR2 is FNYEAQ (reference sequence). CDR3 length: 13 amino acids. The specimen sequenced was blood. V and J are TRBV7-7 and TRBJ2-3; 8 bases agree with TRBD1. The receptor was isolated from a man aged 30-40 years in good health. The CDR3 here is CASSVGTGDTQYF. For the CDR3, the DNA is TGTGCTAGCAGCGTAGGGACAGGAGATACGCAGTATTTT.